The 30 T cell receptor beta chains reported below all come from one sample, sequenced in a study of Graves' ophthalmopathy and Graves' hyperthyroidism. RNA served as the template for amplifying TCR beta CDR3 regions. HTBI primers served in a first-round RT-PCR, which a second-round multiplex PCR followed. In TCRdb, the multiplex PCR reads were re-called with MiXCR into one record per CDR3 protein. The table shows around 170,000 distinct CDR3 sequences, with about 40% occurring only once. Material: peripheral blood. The receptors were sampled from a middle-aged woman with Graves' ophthalmopathy.

V is TRBV11-3 and J is TRBJ2-5; tentatively, D is TRBD1 (6 bases). The CDR3 length is 15 residues. Germline values: CDR1 SGHNT, CDR2 YENEEA. V lost 1 base, J lost 4 bases, and 13 bases lay in between. The CDR3 sequence: CASSLGAGVRETQYF. The DNA of the CDR3 is TGTGCCAGCAGCTTAGGGGCAGGGGTGCGAGAGACCCAGTACTTC.

In its sample, this clonotype was seen many times. The J gene is TRBJ2-2, the V gene TRBV28; TRBD2 matches at 12 bases. CDR1 and CDR2 from the germline V gene are MDHEN and SYDVKM. Trimming cost V 7 bases and J 7 bases; bases outside gene matches: 10. The CDR3 spans 16 residues. CDR3 in DNA: TGTGCCAGCATCTCCCCGGGACTAGCGGGTCTCGGGGAGCTGTTTTTT. It translates to CASISPGLAGLGELFF.

This clonotype was seen at least ten times. This chain connects TRBV20-1 to TRBJ1-5; D is ambiguous. CDR3 length: 13 residues. Germline V gives CDR1 DFQATT, CDR2 SNEGSKA (reference sequence). Between the trimmed V and J ends, which lost 3 bases and 3 bases, there was a span of 9 bases. The CDR3 protein is CSARAGPNQPQHF. The CDR3 region has the DNA TGCAGTGCTAGGGCCGGGCCCAATCAGCCCCAGCATTTT.

The CDR3 DNA sequence: TGTGCCAGCAGTTACGAGCGGGCCTCCTACGAGCAGTACTTC. This translates into CASSYERASYEQYF. The V gene is TRBV6-5, the J gene TRBJ2-7; maybe TRBD2 (6 bases). The length of the CDR3 is 14 residues. CDR1 MNHEY and CDR2 SVGAGI come from the germline V gene. Deletions cut 2 bases from V and 0 bases from J, with 8 bases between.

The chain uses TRBV20-1 and TRBJ2-5; D not resolved. The CDR3 consists of 16 residues. Germline V gene sequence: CDR1 DFQATT, CDR2 SNEGSKA (reference sequence). Between the trimmed V and J ends, which lost 0 bases and 0 bases, there was a span of 14 bases. The CDR3 bases are TGCAGTGCTAGAGATAGTTCCACCATGTACCAAGAGACCCAGTACTTC. It specifies CSARDSSTMYQETQYF.

In this sample, this clonotype turned up a few times. This chain joins TRBV28 and TRBJ2-5; perhaps TRBD1 as D (6 bases). This CDR3 contains 14 residues. Trimming removed 3 bases from V and 2 bases from J, with 10 bases in between. Germline V gene lookup returns CDR1 MDHEN and CDR2 SYDVKM. This CDR3 is CASSFETGQETQYF. The DNA for the CDR3 is TGTGCCAGCAGTTTCGAGACAGGACAAGAGACCCAGTACTTC. The entire variable domain, with the rest obtained from reference TRBV28 and TRBJ2-5, is as follows: DVKVTQSSRYLVKRTGEKVFLECVQDMDHENMFWYRQDPGLGLRLIYFSYDVKMKEKGDIPEGYSVSREKKERFSLILESASTNQTSMYLCASSFETGQETQYFGPGTRLLVL.

There are many counts of this clonotype. J is TRBJ2-1 and V is TRBV7-2; D may correspond to TRBD1 or TRBD2 (5 bases each). V lost 2 bases to trimming and J lost 8 bases, with 19 bases between them. Germline V CDR1 and CDR2: SGHTA, FQGNSA. The CDR3 is 16 amino acids. CDR3 DNA sequence: TGTGCCAGCAGCTTATTCGTCGGGACCTCCCGGGATGAGCAGTTCTTC. The encoded protein is CASSLFVGTSRDEQFF.

DNA for the CDR3: TGCGCCAGCAGCTTGGACAGGGGAGCTGAAGCTTTCTTT. This encodes CASSLDRGAEAFF. The chain carries TRBV5-1 and TRBJ1-1; 7 bases map to TRBD1. Germline V gene lookup returns CDR1 SGHRS and CDR2 YFSETQ. Unmatched junction bases numbered 2, after V lost 0 bases and J lost 6 bases. The CDR3 totals 13 residues.

This sequence joins TRBV7-2 and TRBJ2-7; either TRBD1 or TRBD2 may supply D (5 bases each). Germline CDR1 and CDR2: SGHTA and FQGNSA. The CDR3 loop spans 15 amino acids. V was pared by 0 bases and J by 7 bases, with 16 bases between. Written as DNA, the CDR3 is TGTGCCAGCAGCTTAGCGGGGGAGTGGTCTGCGGAGCAGTACTTC. This translates into CASSLAGEWSAEQYF. Full variable domain (rest looked up from reference TRBV7-2 and TRBJ2-7): GAGVSQSPSNKVTEKGKDVELRCDPISGHTALYWYRQSLGQGLEFLIYFQGNSAPDKSGLPSDRFSAERTGGSVSTLTIQRTQQEDSAVYLCASSLAGEWSAEQYFGPGTRLTVT.

The rearrangement joins TRBV29-1 to TRBJ1-2, with 8 bases fitting TRBD1. After removal of 4 bases from V and 2 bases from J, the junction contained 3 bases not matched to a gene. Germline CDR1 SQVTM, CDR2 ANQGSEA. The CDR3 runs 13 residues. Here the CDR3 reads CSVGTGTNYGYTF. The DNA for the CDR3 is TGCAGCGTTGGGACAGGGACGAACTATGGCTACACCTTC.

The rearrangement joins TRBV6-1 to TRBJ1-5; D ambiguous. V was cut by 7 bases and J by 1 base, with 11 bases left in between. This CDR3 region has 14 residues. CDR1 and CDR2 from the germline V gene are MNHNS and SASEGT. CDR3 sequence (DNA): TGTGCCAGCACCTCGAGGGCGAGCAATCAGCCCCAGCATTTT. This gives the protein CASTSRASNQPQHF.

This clonotype was seen ten or more times. The V and J genes are TRBV24-1 and TRBJ1-2; 7 bases are a match to TRBD1. The V segment lost 3 bases and the J segment 6 bases; nucleotides outside the gene matches: 9. The CDR3 loop spans 15 amino acids. From germline, CDR1 is KGHDR and CDR2 SFDVKD. The CDR3 spells CATSDEQGSMDGYTF. The CDR3 bases are TGTGCCACCAGTGATGAACAGGGGTCAATGGATGGCTACACCTTC.

This clonotype was counted many times. The chain has TRBV11-2 and TRBJ1-3; possibly TRBD1 for D (5 bases). V gave up 5 bases and J gave up 0 bases, with 14 bases separating them. The germline V gene encodes CDR1 SGHAT and CDR2 FQNNGV. The CDR3 length is 16 residues. The CDR3 nucleotides are TGTGCCAGCAGCCCGGGACTTCCAACCTCTGGAAACACCATATATTTT. Translated: CASSPGLPTSGNTIYF.

This clonotype was recorded once. V gene TRBV12-5 combines with J gene TRBJ1-1; D not resolved. V was cut by 7 bases and J by 7 bases, with 10 bases left in between. CDR3 size: 11 residues. Per germline, CDR1 LGHNT and CDR2 FRNRAP. The CDR3: CASAWTDEAFF. The CDR3 nucleotides read TGTGCTAGTGCCTGGACCGATGAAGCTTTCTTT.

This clonotype was recorded many times. The rearrangement uses TRBV11-3 and TRBJ2-4; 7 bases line up with TRBD2. There are 15 residues in the CDR3. J gave up 4 bases and V 1 base, and 4 bases lay outside the gene matches. CDR1 SGHNT and CDR2 YENEEA come from the germline V gene. CDR3 DNA: TGTGCCAGCAGCTTAGGCGGGGGTTGGAAAAACATTCAGTACTTC. Protein sequence: CASSLGGGWKNIQYF.

This clonotype was found many times. This chain joins TRBV6-1 and TRBJ2-5, with TRBD1 as a possible D gene (6 bases). Germline CDR1 reads MNHNS; CDR2 reads SASEGT. Trimming pared 6 bases from V and 5 bases from J, leaving 22 bases between. The CDR3 runs to 16 residues. The CDR3 spells CASSDGQGRQWETQYF. In nucleotides, the CDR3 is TGTGCCAGCAGCGATGGGCAGGGGAGACAATGGGAGACCCAGTACTTC.

J is TRBJ2-7 and V is TRBV12-3 or TRBV12-4; D is undetermined. Trimming pared 7 bases from V and 2 bases from J, leaving 9 bases between. This CDR3 region has 12 residues. CDR3 protein: CASTGFTYEQYF. CDR3 sequence (DNA): TGTGCCAGCACTGGCTTTACCTACGAGCAGTACTTC.

This clonotype is a singleton in its sample. The chain links TRBV7-2 to TRBJ2-7; 7 nucleotides match TRBD2. This CDR3 region has 14 residues. V was clipped by 3 bases and J by 7 bases; unmatched bases: 9. The germline gives CDR1 SGHTA, CDR2 FQGNSA. For the CDR3, the DNA is TGTGCCAGCAGCTTTCGGGCGGGAGACGGTGAGCAGTACTTC. This gives the protein CASSFRAGDGEQYF.

This clonotype was detected many times. The chain links TRBV6-1 to TRBJ2-7, with D tentatively TRBD1 (5 bases). The CDR3 has 14 amino acids. From germline, CDR1 is MNHNS and CDR2 SASEGT. V was cut by 7 bases and J by 0 bases, with 13 bases left in between. The CDR3 protein is CASNQGLSSYEQYF. The CDR3 nucleotides read TGTGCCAGCAATCAGGGATTGAGCTCCTACGAGCAGTACTTC.

There are many counts of this clonotype. Here the CDR3 DNA reads TGTGCCACCAGCAGACTGGACAGGGAGTACGAGCAGTACTTC. Protein: CATSRLDREYEQYF. The V gene is TRBV15, the J gene TRBJ2-7, with 8 bases fitting TRBD1. Per the germline V gene, CDR1 is LNHNV and CDR2 is YYDKDF (reference sequence). The CDR3 extends over 14 amino acids. Unmatched junction bases numbered 4, after V lost 2 bases and J lost 4 bases.

The chain uses TRBV6-1 and TRBJ1-2; TRBD1 is a possible D gene (5 bases). V shed 5 bases and J shed 7 bases, with 11 bases lying between them. Germline CDR1 is MNHNS and CDR2 is SASEGT. This CDR3 contains 12 residues. CDR3 DNA sequence: TGTGCCAGCAGTCAGGGTATGAGTGGCTACACCTTC. It yields the protein CASSQGMSGYTF.

At least ten counts were recorded for this clonotype. The chain recombines TRBV28 with TRBJ1-5; 7 bases map to TRBD1. There are 15 residues in the CDR3. V gave up 8 bases and J gave up 2 bases; unmatched junction bases: 9. The germline CDR1 and CDR2 sequences are MDHEN and SYDVKM. Here the CDR3 reads CASGGQPYRNQPQHF. In DNA, the CDR3 is TGTGCCAGCGGGGGACAGCCCTATCGCAATCAGCCCCAGCATTTT.

For the CDR3, the DNA is TGTGCCAGCAGTTTCTGGACAGGACAAAGCAATCAGCCCCAGCATTTT. Amino acid sequence: CASSFWTGQSNQPQHF. V usage is TRBV28 and J usage is TRBJ1-5, with 7 positions matching TRBD1. The CDR3 sequence is 16 residues long. Germline assignment: CDR1 MDHEN and CDR2 SYDVKM. The junction had 6 bases not matched to a gene; V was cut back by 3 bases and J by 1 base.

This clonotype was detected ten times or more. The rearrangement links TRBV19 to TRBJ1-2; D perhaps matches TRBD1 (5 bases). Germline loops: CDR1 LNHDA, CDR2 SQIVND (reference sequence). V lost 7 bases to trimming and J lost 0 bases, with 9 bases between them. This CDR3 comprises 13 residues. This CDR3 is CASTTGANYGYTF. CDR3 DNA sequence: TGTGCCAGTACAACAGGAGCTAACTATGGCTACACCTTC.

The V and J genes are TRBV15 and TRBJ1-5; 7 bases are a match to TRBD1. J gave up 2 bases and V 5 bases, and 3 bases lay outside the gene matches. The CDR3 runs 14 residues. Germline V gene sequence: CDR1 LNHNV, CDR2 YYDKDF (reference sequence). The CDR3 here is CATSRDSGNQPQHF. In DNA, the CDR3 is TGTGCCACCAGCCGGGACAGCGGCAATCAGCCCCAGCATTTT.

The gene calls are TRBV6-2 or TRBV6-3 and TRBJ2-5; maybe TRBD1 (6 bases). The CDR3 is 12 amino acids. V lost 10 bases and J lost 1, with 10 bases in between. Germline loops: CDR1 MNHEY, CDR2 SVGEGT. The CDR3 DNA is TGTGCCATCGCGGACAGCCAAGAGACCCAGTACTTC. Encoded protein: CAIADSQETQYF.

This chain joins TRBV6-1 and TRBJ1-3; no clear D. Germline loops: CDR1 MNHNS, CDR2 SASEGT. Trimming stripped 11 bases from V and 4 bases from J, with 18 bases between. The CDR3 consists of 14 residues. CDR3 in DNA: TGTGCCTCCGTAGGATCTTTATCAGGAAACACCATATATTTT. It translates to CASVGSLSGNTIYF.

This clonotype was detected ten times or more. The chain links TRBV20-1 to TRBJ2-7; D is ambiguous. Trimming removed 6 bases from V and 7 bases from J, with 10 bases in between. Germline V gene sequence: CDR1 DFQATT, CDR2 SNEGSKA (reference sequence). The CDR3 sequence is 10 residues long. CDR3 protein: CSAQKEEQYF. CDR3 sequence (DNA): TGCAGTGCCCAGAAGGAGGAGCAGTACTTC.

This clonotype was found many times. CDR3 sequence reads: CASSPGTGAAQPQHF. DNA of the CDR3: TGTGCCAGCAGTCCGGGGACAGGGGCGGCTCAGCCCCAGCATTTT. The chain combines TRBV12-3 or TRBV12-4 with TRBJ1-5; 10 bases agree with TRBD1. The CDR3 runs 15 residues. V trimming: 5 bases; J trimming: 6 bases; junction bases outside the gene matches: 7.

Many counts were recorded for this clonotype. The rearrangement uses TRBV6-5 and TRBJ2-7; the match to TRBD1 covers 8 bases. The length of the CDR3 is 13 residues. Trimming cost V 6 bases and J 2 bases; bases outside gene matches: 3. From germline, CDR1 is MNHEY and CDR2 SVGAGI. The CDR3 loop is CASRAGQAYEQYF. The CDR3 DNA reads as TGTGCCAGCAGGGCGGGACAGGCCTACGAGCAGTACTTC.